The 3 T cell receptor beta chains reported below all come from one sample, sequenced in a study of T cells after yellow fever vaccination. TCRdb reprocessed the 5' RACE reads via MiXCR and lists one record per CDR3 protein. The sample holds some 350,000 distinct CDR3 sequences, around 4.1% seen once. The sequencing here drew on PBMCs, taken 5 days after the yellow fever booster vaccination. The receptors shown here come from a man aged 18 to 30 who received the YFV17D yellow fever vaccine.

This clonotype has ten or more counts. The chain couples TRBV12-3 or TRBV12-4 to TRBJ1-6; D gene uncertain. CDR3 length: 14 amino acids. Trimming pared 4 bases from V and 0 bases from J, leaving 4 bases between. For the CDR3, the DNA is TGTGCCAGCAGTTCGAGCTCCTATAATTCACCCCTCCACTTT. Its translation is CASSSSSYNSPLHF.

The chain couples TRBV4-1 to TRBJ1-1; D possibly corresponds to TRBD1 (5 bases). Germline CDR1 and CDR2: MGHRA and YSYEKL. The CDR3 has 14 amino acids. The V end lost 3 bases, the J end lost 6 bases, and 14 bases lay between the germline ends. CDR3 loop: CASSQPRAGPEAFF. DNA of the CDR3: TGCGCCAGCAGCCAGCCCCGAGCGGGACCTGAAGCTTTCTTT.

This clonotype was seen a few times. This chain connects TRBV7-9 to TRBJ2-3; D is perhaps TRBD1 or TRBD2 (5 bases each). The length of the CDR3 is 15 residues. Germline V gives CDR1 SEHNR, CDR2 FQNEAQ (reference sequence). Between the trimmed V and J ends, which lost 1 base and 3 bases, there was a span of 11 bases. The DNA for the CDR3 is TGTGCCAGCAGCTTAGTGGGACCGAAGACAGATACGCAGTATTTT. Translating gives CASSLVGPKTDTQYF. The full variable domain, completed using reference TRBV7-9 and TRBJ2-3, is DTGVSQNPRHKITKRGQNVTFRCDPISEHNRLYWYRQTLGQGPEFLTYFQNEAQLEKSRLLSDRFSAERPKGSFSTLEIQRTEQGDSAMYLCASSLVGPKTDTQYFGPGTRLTVL.